Listed here are 28 T cell receptor beta chains from one sample, sequenced in a study of T-cell memory formation after mild COVID-19. TCRdb re-derived calls from the 5' RACE reads in MiXCR, one entry per CDR3 protein. The data show around 110,000 distinct CDR3 sequences, 9.5% to 15% seen once. What was sequenced was PBMCs or a T cell subset sorted from them (not recorded which). The receptors originated from an adult woman who had mild COVID-19 (a few samples of this study predate the infection). Cell type and time point are not known.

This clonotype has more than one count but fewer than ten. This chain connects TRBV12-3 or TRBV12-4 to TRBJ2-3; 8 bases are a match to TRBD2. The CDR3 extends over 14 amino acids. The J segment lost 5 bases and the V segment lost 5 bases, leaving 6 bases of the junction unmatched. CDR3 loop: CASSESGSVDTQYF. For the CDR3, the DNA is TGTGCCAGCAGTGAGAGCGGGAGTGTAGATACGCAGTATTTT.

This clonotype was recorded many times. The DNA of the CDR3 is TGCGCCAGCAGCCTGGATGGCGGGGGCTACAATGAGCAGTTCTTC. This encodes CASSLDGGGYNEQFF. This sequence joins TRBV4-3 and TRBJ2-1; 7 nucleotides line up with TRBD2. Unmatched junction bases numbered 6, after V lost 4 bases and J lost 3 bases. CDR3 length: 15 amino acids. Germline loops: CDR1 LGHNA, CDR2 YSLEER.

The rearrangement links TRBV29-1 to TRBJ2-3; maybe TRBD2 (5 bases). Germline loops: CDR1 SQVTM, CDR2 ANQGSEA. V gave up 3 bases and J gave up 3 bases, with 16 bases separating them. This CDR3 has 15 amino acids. CDR3 in DNA: TGCAGCGTTGATTGGGGAACGGGGAAAACAGATACGCAGTATTTT. This encodes CSVDWGTGKTDTQYF.

At least ten counts were recorded for this clonotype. V is TRBV12-3 or TRBV12-4 and J is TRBJ2-1; 7 positions agree with TRBD2. V shed 6 bases and J 6 bases; nucleotides not matched to a gene: 8. The CDR3 length is 14 residues. As DNA, the CDR3 is TGTGCCAGCAGCCCTAGCGGAGGGGTCAATGAGCAGTTCTTC. Encoded protein: CASSPSGGVNEQFF.

In this sample, this clonotype turned up a few times. The V and J genes are TRBV7-9 and TRBJ1-5; D is possibly TRBD1 (6 bases). The CDR3 has 17 amino acids. Germline lookup yields CDR1 SEHNR and CDR2 FQNEAQ (reference sequence). V was clipped by 4 bases and J by 7 bases, with 23 bases between them. In DNA, the CDR3 is TGTGCCAGCAGCTCCAGCGGAACAGGGCCCTTGAGGCAGCCCCAGCATTTT. It encodes CASSSSGTGPLRQPQHF. The whole variable domain, remainder taken from reference TRBV7-9 and TRBJ1-5, is DTGVSQNPRHKITKRGQNVTFRCDPISEHNRLYWYRQTLGQGPEFLTYFQNEAQLEKSRLLSDRFSAERPKGSFSTLEIQRTEQGDSAMYLCASSSSGTGPLRQPQHFGDGTRLSIL.

This clonotype was found many times. The chain carries TRBV11-2 and TRBJ1-6; 7 bases map to TRBD1. V dropped 1 base and J dropped 7; count of bases not matched to a gene: 4. This CDR3 is 15 amino acids long. CDR1 is SGHAT, CDR2 FQNNGV, per germline. The CDR3 DNA follows: TGTGCCAGCAGCTTAGGGGCAGGGGGGAATTCACCCCTCCACTTT. Encoded protein: CASSLGAGGNSPLHF.

This clonotype was counted between two and nine times. V usage is TRBV6-5 and J usage is TRBJ2-3, with 7 bases identical to TRBD1. CDR3 length: 15 amino acids. J lost 4 bases, V lost 0 bases, and 4 bases had no gene match. The germline CDR1 and CDR2 sequences are MNHEY and SVGAGI. CDR3 bases: TGTGCCAGCAGTTACTCAGGGGGCGAGGCAGATACGCAGTATTTT. As protein: CASSYSGGEADTQYF.

This clonotype came up a few times. The chain couples TRBV7-9 to TRBJ1-2; D remains ambiguous. The CDR3 sequence is 16 residues long. V was cut by 0 bases and J by 8 bases, with 19 bases left in between. Germline V gene data show CDR1 as SEHNR and CDR2 as FQNEAQ (reference sequence). The CDR3 spells CASSLAVTPGPGGYTF. The CDR3 nucleotides are TGTGCCAGCAGCTTAGCGGTTACCCCCGGACCCGGCGGCTACACCTTC.

The rearrangement joins TRBV15 to TRBJ1-2, with 7 bases fitting TRBD1. Germline V lookup: CDR1 LNHNV, CDR2 YYDKDF (reference sequence). Germline trimming cut 1 base from V and 3 bases from J; bases unmatched to any gene: 8. This CDR3 spans 16 amino acids. The CDR3 coding sequence is TGTGCCACCAGCAGAGGAGTCGCAGGGGGAGACTATGGCTACACCTTC. The encoded protein is CATSRGVAGGDYGYTF.

This sequence joins TRBV7-2 and TRBJ2-3; D may be TRBD1 (5 bases). The V end was cut by 1 base, the J end by 1 base, with 9 bases between. The CDR3 loop spans 15 amino acids. CDR1 SGHTA and CDR2 FQGNSA come from the germline V gene. This chain's CDR3 is CASSLGGGRTDTQYF. The CDR3 region has the DNA TGTGCCAGCAGCTTAGGGGGCGGACGCACAGATACGCAGTATTTT.

This clonotype was counted a single time. V and J are TRBV9 and TRBJ2-7; D remains ambiguous. CDR3 size: 11 residues. CDR1 is SGDLS and CDR2 is YYNGEE in the germline V gene. The DNA for the CDR3 is TGTGCCAGCAGCGTAGTGCGACGGAGACTTGTC. It specifies CASSVVRRRLV.

The chain links TRBV11-1 to TRBJ2-7; TRBD1 aligns across 9 bases. In germline, CDR1 is SGHAT, CDR2 FQDESV (reference sequence). The CDR3 sequence is 16 residues long. Trimming took 3 bases from V and 4 from J; bases not matched to a gene: 10. CDR3 amino acids: CASSFRQGVFAYEQYF. Here the CDR3 DNA reads TGTGCCAGCAGCTTCCGACAGGGGGTATTCGCATACGAGCAGTACTTC. The full variable domain, rest sourced from reference TRBV11-1 and TRBJ2-7, is EAEVAQSPRYKITEKSQAVAFWCDPISGHATLYWYRQILGQGPELLVQFQDESVVDDSQLPKDRFSAERLKGVDSTLKIQPAELGDSAMYLCASSFRQGVFAYEQYFGPGTRLTVT.

This clonotype turned up a few times. The chain uses TRBV30 and TRBJ1-1; TRBD1 matches at 9 bases. Germline assignment: CDR1 GTSNPN and CDR2 SVGIG (reference sequence). V shed 4 bases and J 5 bases; nucleotides not matched to a gene: 8. The CDR3 runs 14 residues. CDR3 nucleotide sequence: TGTGCCTGGATCCCATCCGGGACAGGGACTGAAGCTTTCTTT. Its protein is CAWIPSGTGTEAFF.

The chain combines TRBV20-1 with TRBJ2-1; 13 nucleotides match TRBD2. The CDR3 extends over 17 amino acids. Germline V gene lookup returns CDR1 DFQATT and CDR2 SNEGSKA (reference sequence). V trimming: 8 bases; J trimming: 0 bases; junction bases outside the gene matches: 10. CDR3 protein: CSPHGLAGESSYNEQFF. The CDR3 DNA sequence: TGCAGTCCCCACGGACTAGCGGGGGAGAGCTCCTACAATGAGCAGTTCTTC.

This clonotype showed up just a few times. V gene TRBV9 combines with J gene TRBJ2-7, with 7 bases matching TRBD2. Germline V gene sequence: CDR1 SGDLS, CDR2 YYNGEE. The V gene end was trimmed by 0 bases and the J gene end by 5 bases; junction bases not matched to a gene: 5. The CDR3 has 14 residues. CDR3 nucleotide sequence: TGTGCCAGCAGCGTAGAGCTGGGGGGGGACGAGCAGTACTTC. Residues: CASSVELGGDEQYF.

The chain couples TRBV5-1 to TRBJ2-1, with D unclear. This CDR3 contains 14 residues. The germline gives CDR1 SGHRS, CDR2 YFSETQ. V was shortened by 0 bases and J by 15 bases, with 19 bases between the two germline ends. The CDR3 here is CASSLAFAEIDPFF. The CDR3 DNA is TGCGCCAGCAGCTTGGCCTTTGCGGAAATCGACCCGTTCTTC. Looking up the rest from reference TRBV5-1 and TRBJ2-1 gives the full variable domain: KAGVTQTPRYLIKTRGQQVTLSCSPISGHRSVSWYQQTPGQGLQFLFEYFSETQRNKGNFPGRFSGRQFSNSRSEMNVSTLELGDSALYLCASSLAFAEIDPFFGPGTRLTVL.

The V gene is TRBV7-7, the J gene TRBJ2-7; 8 nucleotides agree with TRBD1. CDR3 length: 15 residues. The germline gives CDR1 SSHAT, CDR2 FNYEAQ (reference sequence). V gave up 5 bases and J gave up 1 base; unmatched junction bases: 7. The CDR3 spells CASSPGQGKSYEQYF. DNA of the CDR3: TGTGCCAGCAGCCCAGGACAGGGAAAATCCTACGAGCAGTACTTC. The whole variable domain, filled in from reference TRBV7-7 and TRBJ2-7, reads GAGVSQSPRYKVTKRGQDVTLRCDPISSHATLYWYQQALGQGPEFLTYFNYEAQPDKSGLPSDRFSAERPEGSISTLTIQRTEQRDSAMYRCASSPGQGKSYEQYFGPGTRLTVT.

The V and J genes are TRBV29-1 and TRBJ2-7, with D perhaps matching TRBD1 (6 bases). With 4 bases removed from V and 2 bases from J, the gap between germline ends came to 12 bases. The V gene's germline CDR1 is SQVTM and CDR2 ANQGSEA. This CDR3 is built from 13 residues. The CDR3 loop reads CSVGGQATYEQYF. The CDR3, as DNA: TGCAGCGTTGGGGGGCAGGCCACCTACGAGCAGTACTTC.

The chain couples TRBV20-1 to TRBJ1-6; TRBD1 aligns across 10 bases. This CDR3 has 15 residues. With 4 bases clipped from V and 5 bases from J, the junction kept 5 bases outside the gene matches. CDR1 and CDR2 (germline): DFQATT, SNEGSKA (reference sequence). CDR3 DNA: TGCAGTGCTACCCGGGACAGGGGAAATAATTCACCCCTCCACTTT. Protein sequence: CSATRDRGNNSPLHF.

The CDR3 is CAISESVTVGQPQHF. The DNA for the CDR3 is TGTGCCATCAGTGAGTCAGTAACAGTAGGGCAGCCCCAGCATTTT. The V and J genes are TRBV10-3 and TRBJ1-5; unclear D gene. The CDR3 sequence is 15 residues long. V was shortened by 0 bases and J by 7 bases, with 13 bases between the two germline ends. Germline lookup yields CDR1 ENHRY and CDR2 SYGVKD.

The chain employs TRBV29-1 and TRBJ2-6; the D is unclear. Germline assignment: CDR1 SQVTM and CDR2 ANQGSEA. The V gene lost 0 bases and the J gene lost 2 bases, with 8 bases spanning the gap. The CDR3 sequence is 15 residues long. The CDR3 region is CSVEERQAGANVLTF. The DNA of the CDR3 is TGCAGCGTTGAAGAGAGGCAGGCTGGGGCCAACGTCCTGACTTTC. The full variable domain, with the rest looked up from reference TRBV29-1 and TRBJ2-6, is SAVISQKPSRDICQRGTSLTIQCQVDSQVTMMFWYRQQPGQSLTLIATANQGSEATYESGFVIDKFPISRPNLTFSTLTVSNMSPEDSSIYLCSVEERQAGANVLTFGAGSRLTVL.

The genes are TRBV28 and TRBJ2-1, with TRBD2 matching over 7 bases. The CDR3 is 16 amino acids. Germline V gene sequence: CDR1 MDHEN, CDR2 SYDVKM. J gave up 5 bases and V 5 bases, and 12 bases lay outside the gene matches. CDR3 region: CASSQAGSFYNNEQFF. The CDR3, as DNA: TGTGCCAGCAGTCAAGCGGGGAGCTTTTATAACAATGAGCAGTTCTTC. Full variable domain (remainder filled in from reference TRBV28 and TRBJ2-1): DVKVTQSSRYLVKRTGEKVFLECVQDMDHENMFWYRQDPGLGLRLIYFSYDVKMKEKGDIPEGYSVSREKKERFSLILESASTNQTSMYLCASSQAGSFYNNEQFFGPGTRLTVL.

This clonotype was observed a few times. The rearrangement joins TRBV20-1 to TRBJ1-4; D is undetermined. Trimming shortened V by 1 base and J by 6 bases, and 15 bases separated the two germline ends. The CDR3 loop spans 15 amino acids. Germline CDR1 and CDR2: DFQATT and SNEGSKA (reference sequence). CDR3 in amino acids: CSARAPAARDEKLFF. The DNA for the CDR3 is TGCAGTGCTAGAGCACCTGCAGCACGAGATGAAAAACTGTTTTTT.

This clonotype was seen more than once but under ten times. The chain is built from TRBV7-6 and TRBJ2-2; the D call may be TRBD1 or TRBD2 (6 bases each). The CDR3 loop spans 16 amino acids. CDR1 and CDR2 (germline): SGHVS, FNYEAQ. V lost 2 bases and J lost 4, with 14 bases in between. CDR3 protein: CASSLYLGGSTGELFF. The CDR3 coding sequence is TGTGCCAGCAGCTTATATTTAGGGGGGAGCACCGGGGAGCTGTTTTTT.

This clonotype was observed many times. V is TRBV12-3 or TRBV12-4 and J is TRBJ2-1; D not resolved. The CDR3 has 14 residues. V lost 4 bases and J 3 bases, leaving 10 bases between the germline ends. Here the CDR3 reads CASSSGVYYNEQFF. The CDR3 bases are TGTGCCAGCAGTTCAGGAGTGTACTACAATGAGCAGTTCTTC.

This chain connects TRBV4-2 to TRBJ2-6; D ambiguous. Trimming cost V 1 base and J 2 bases, with 15 bases left between them. Germline V gives CDR1 LGHNA, CDR2 YNFKEQ. This CDR3 is 18 amino acids long. The CDR3 DNA reads TGTGCCAGCAGCCAAGCGTTTGGGGTTCCTCCTGGGGCCAACGTCCTGACTTTC. It translates to CASSQAFGVPPGANVLTF.

This chain links TRBV19 with TRBJ2-3, with D unclear. The V and J ends lost 0 bases and 6 bases respectively, with 10 bases between them. The CDR3 covers 14 residues. Germline CDR1 is LNHDA and CDR2 is SQIVND (reference sequence). DNA of the CDR3: TGTGCCAGTAGTATAGAGGTAGGCGAGGATACGCAGTATTTT. It is translated as CASSIEVGEDTQYF. The variable domain in full, completed from reference TRBV19 and TRBJ2-3, reads DGGITQSPKYLFRKEGQNVTLSCEQNLNHDAMYWYRQDPGQGLRLIYYSQIVNDFQKGDIAEGYSVSREKKESFPLTVTSAQKNPTAFYLCASSIEVGEDTQYFGPGTRLTVL.

The genes are TRBV6-2 or TRBV6-3 and TRBJ2-2; D is tentatively TRBD1 or TRBD2 (6 bases each). This CDR3 is 15 amino acids long. V was shortened by 4 bases and J by 3 bases, with 12 bases between the two germline ends. Germline V gene sequence: CDR1 MNHEY, CDR2 SVGEGT. The CDR3 nucleotides read TGTGCCAGCAGTTGGTGGGGGGCGGACACCGGGGAGCTGTTTTTT. Encoded protein: CASSWWGADTGELFF.